The source of this T cell receptor beta chain is a study of CD8 T cells in ankylosing spondylitis. In this sample, this clonotype turned up a few times. Its specificity is not known. Germline trimming cut 4 bases from V and 1 base from J; bases unmatched to any gene: 3. This CDR3 is 14 amino acids long. Quantitative 5'-RACE with molecular barcodes produced the TCR beta libraries. TCRdb reprocessed the 5' RACE reads via MiXCR and lists one record per CDR3 protein. The sample has about 360,000 distinct CDR3 sequences; 20% to 25% are singletons. Study-level results: In synovial fluid and blood from reactive arthritis, some motif variants were previously reported. The authors reported significant enrichment of disease-linked clones in matched ankylosing spondylitis synovial fluid.

This clonotype originated in a male donor with ankylosing spondylitis or in good health (not recorded which). The chain carries TRBV12-3 or TRBV12-4 and TRBJ2-7; 8 nucleotides line up with TRBD1. Sequencing input: blood, either unsorted or a sorted T cell fraction (not recorded which). DNA for the CDR3: TGTGCCAGCAGTTCATGGACAGGGTCCTACGAGCAGTACTTC. Its protein product is CASSSWTGSYEQYF.